What follows are 24 T cell receptor beta chains derived from one specimen sequenced in a study of spatial heterogeneity in lung cancer. The time point was: blood at routine non-recurrence follow-up after resection. TCRdb itself ran the 5' RACE reads through MiXCR, one entry per CDR3 protein. The repertoire includes about 43,000 distinct CDR3 sequences, about 22% of them detected once, and under 8% sits in the top ten. This specimen consisted of PBMCs, obtained at follow-up. The receptors here all came from a female donor with early-stage non-small cell lung cancer.

This clonotype was counted many times. This rearrangement joins TRBV3-1 to TRBJ2-2, with D tentatively TRBD2 (6 bases). The CDR3 is 17 amino acids. Trimming removed 0 bases at V and 6 bases at J, with 17 bases between. CDR1 is LGHDT and CDR2 is YNNKEL in the germline V gene (reference sequence). DNA of the CDR3: TGTGCCAGCAGCCAAGACCGGGCGGGGCCGTGGCCCGGGGAGCTGTTTTTT. Its protein is CASSQDRAGPWPGELFF.

This clonotype showed up many times. The chain couples TRBV3-1 to TRBJ2-3; the D gene could be TRBD1 or TRBD2 (5 bases each). Trimming took off 4 bases at V and 6 bases at J, with 14 bases between the two ends. CDR1 is LGHDT, CDR2 YNNKEL, per germline (reference sequence). The CDR3 length is 14 residues. CDR3 nucleotide sequence: TGTGCCAGCAGCCCTGGGACCGAGGGGGATACGCAGTATTTT. Encoded protein: CASSPGTEGDTQYF.

The chain carries TRBV3-1 and TRBJ1-2, with 8 positions matching TRBD1. In germline, CDR1 is LGHDT, CDR2 YNNKEL (reference sequence). Trimming at V came to 2 bases and at J to 6 bases, leaving 11 bases not matched to a gene. The CDR3 length is 16 residues. The CDR3 protein is CASSQKPHRGVNGYTF. The DNA of the CDR3 is TGTGCCAGCAGCCAAAAACCCCACAGGGGGGTTAATGGCTACACCTTC.

The chain is built from TRBV7-9 and TRBJ2-7, with TRBD1 matching over 7 bases. CDR1 and CDR2 (germline): SEHNR, FQNEAQ (reference sequence). V lost 5 bases to trimming and J lost 6 bases; unmatched junction nucleotides: 7. The CDR3 contains 13 residues. CDR3 nucleotides: TGTGCCAGCAGCGCATACAGGGGACCCGAGCAGTACTTC. Translated: CASSAYRGPEQYF.

This chain links TRBV5-1 with TRBJ2-7, with D perhaps TRBD2 (5 bases). The V gene's germline CDR1 is SGHRS and CDR2 YFSETQ. There are 12 residues in the CDR3. Trimming removed 0 bases at V and 11 bases at J, with 12 bases between. Here the CDR3 DNA reads TGCGCCAGCAGCTTGGAGAGTATCGGGAAGTACTTC. Amino acid sequence: CASSLESIGKYF.

The rearrangement joins TRBV20-1 to TRBJ1-4, with 7 bases aligning to TRBD1. Germline V gene data show CDR1 as DFQATT and CDR2 as SNEGSKA (reference sequence). The length of the CDR3 is 13 residues. With V trimmed by 6 bases and J by 7 bases, 8 bases remained unmatched. CDR3 nucleotides: TGCAGTGCCGAACGACAGGGAACTGAAAAACTGTTTTTT. Residues: CSAERQGTEKLFF.

This clonotype was counted ten times or more. The chain uses TRBV29-1 and TRBJ2-5; 8 bases fit TRBD2. The germline CDR1 and CDR2 sequences are SQVTM and ANQGSEA. After removal of 4 bases from V and 5 bases from J, the junction contained 6 bases not matched to a gene. CDR3 size: 13 residues. The CDR3 is CSVAAGARETQYF. The CDR3 coding sequence is TGCAGCGTTGCAGCGGGGGCTAGGGAGACCCAGTACTTC.

In DNA form, the CDR3 reads TGTGCCAGTAGTCTTCGGGACAGGGGACATGCTTTCTTT. Translating it yields CASSLRDRGHAFF. This sequence joins TRBV19 and TRBJ1-1; 10 positions agree with TRBD1. Germline lookup yields CDR1 LNHDA and CDR2 SQIVND (reference sequence). The V and J ends lost 5 bases and 11 bases, in that order; junction bases with no gene match: 8. There are 13 residues in the CDR3.

This clonotype was counted only a few times. The CDR3: CSARVRGFEKLFF. In DNA form, the CDR3 reads TGCAGTGCTAGAGTCCGGGGTTTTGAAAAACTGTTTTTT. The chain is built from TRBV20-1 and TRBJ1-4; D ambiguous. The ends were cut back, 1 base at V and 7 bases at J, with 10 bases in the middle. Germline V gives CDR1 DFQATT, CDR2 SNEGSKA (reference sequence). The CDR3 totals 13 residues.

This clonotype was seen repeatedly, ten times or more. CDR3 sequence (DNA): TGTGCCAGCAGTGAATCCGCGGGACAGAACACTGAAGCTTTCTTT. It translates to CASSESAGQNTEAFF. The V gene is TRBV25-1, the J gene TRBJ1-1, with D maybe TRBD1 (6 bases). Trimming stripped 1 base from V and 1 base from J, with 10 bases between. This CDR3 has 15 amino acids. Germline loops: CDR1 MGHDK, CDR2 SYGVNS.

This clonotype was recorded many times. The V gene is TRBV19, the J gene TRBJ1-1; D ambiguous. The CDR3 extends over 15 amino acids. The germline V and J ends were trimmed by 1 base and 2 bases, with 11 bases remaining between them. CDR1 and CDR2 from the germline V gene are LNHDA and SQIVND (reference sequence). CDR3 nucleotides: TGTGCCAGTAGTATAGCGCGGCAGGCTAACACTGAAGCTTTCTTT. This translates into CASSIARQANTEAFF.

The chain employs TRBV2 and TRBJ2-5; the match to TRBD2 covers 7 bases. The CDR3 has 16 amino acids. Per the germline V gene, CDR1 is SNHLY and CDR2 is FYNNEI. V shed 2 bases, J shed 1 base, and the junction held 7 bases outside the gene matches. For the CDR3, the DNA is TGTGCCAGCAGTGAAAGTTTGGCGGGGGTCCAAGAGACCCAGTACTTC. Translating it yields CASSESLAGVQETQYF.

This clonotype has only a few counts. This chain uses TRBV4-1 with TRBJ1-2; D uncertain. The CDR3 covers 15 residues. V lost 4 bases and J 4 bases, leaving 16 bases between the germline ends. Germline CDR1 is MGHRA and CDR2 is YSYEKL. DNA for the CDR3: TGCGCCAGCAGCCTCCCACAGAGAGCTCTCTATGGCTACACCTTC. Translation gives CASSLPQRALYGYTF.

The chain combines TRBV12-3 or TRBV12-4 with TRBJ2-1, with 7 bases lining up with TRBD1. The V gene end was trimmed by 6 bases and the J gene end by 6 bases; junction bases not matched to a gene: 11. The CDR3 is 15 amino acids. CDR3 bases: TGTGCCAGCAGCCGTACAGGGGCCCGGCGCAATGAGCAGTTCTTC. It yields the protein CASSRTGARRNEQFF.

The chain carries TRBV20-1 and TRBJ2-1, with TRBD2 matching over 11 bases. Germline CDR1 reads DFQATT; CDR2 reads SNEGSKA (reference sequence). This CDR3 has 14 amino acids. V shed 1 base, J shed 10 bases, and the junction held 6 bases outside the gene matches. The CDR3 region is CSARVRTSGPEQFF. CDR3 DNA: TGCAGTGCTAGAGTTAGGACTAGCGGGCCGGAGCAGTTCTTC.

CDR3 bases: TGTGCCAGCAGCCAAGAAACAGGGGGCTGGGGCTACACCTTC. Its translation is CASSQETGGWGYTF. The chain couples TRBV4-2 to TRBJ1-2; 9 nucleotides agree with TRBD1. Trimming cost V 0 bases and J 8 bases; bases outside gene matches: 4. The CDR3 extends over 14 amino acids. Germline CDR1 LGHNA, CDR2 YNFKEQ.

This clonotype turned up a few times. The CDR3 here is CASRTGGPYEQYF. The CDR3 nucleotides are TGTGCCAGCAGGACAGGGGGCCCTTATGAGCAGTACTTC. This chain joins TRBV27 and TRBJ2-7; 10 bases line up with TRBD1. Germline V gene lookup returns CDR1 MNHEY and CDR2 SMNVEV (reference sequence). The ends lost 6 bases at V and 7 bases at J; junction bases unmatched: 6. This CDR3 is built from 13 residues.

This clonotype was seen a handful of times. The rearrangement joins TRBV7-9 to TRBJ2-5; D is undetermined. CDR3 length equals 12 residues. The germline CDR1 and CDR2 sequences are SEHNR and FQNEAQ (reference sequence). V shed 1 base and J shed 5 bases, with 5 bases lying between them. The CDR3 region is CASSLVRETQYF. The DNA for the CDR3 is TGTGCCAGCAGCTTAGTGAGGGAGACCCAGTACTTC.

The CDR3 region has the DNA TGCAGTGCTGCCATAAGCGGGACAGGGGACTATGGCTACACCTTC. Protein product: CSAAISGTGDYGYTF. V is TRBV20-1 and J is TRBJ1-2; 10 bases line up with TRBD1. The CDR3 is 15 amino acids. Germline V lookup: CDR1 DFQATT, CDR2 SNEGSKA (reference sequence). V was pared by 5 bases and J by 3 bases, with 9 bases of the junction left unmatched.

The chain combines TRBV19 with TRBJ2-5, with TRBD2 matching 7 bases. The CDR3 runs to 13 residues. With 6 bases clipped from V and 3 bases from J, the junction kept 4 bases outside the gene matches. Germline V gene data show CDR1 as LNHDA and CDR2 as SQIVND (reference sequence). The CDR3 is CASREGGKETQYF. CDR3 DNA sequence: TGTGCCAGTAGGGAGGGAGGGAAAGAGACCCAGTACTTC.

This clonotype was counted a few times. The chain recombines TRBV18 with TRBJ2-5; D gene unclear. The CDR3 loop spans 14 amino acids. V dropped 5 bases and J dropped 4 bases, with 14 bases sitting between them. Germline V gene data show CDR1 as KGHSH and CDR2 as LQKENI. In DNA form, the CDR3 reads TGTGCCAGCTCAGCAATGACCAATGCAGAGACCCAGTACTTC. Its translation: CASSAMTNAETQYF.

This clonotype was observed many times. The chain employs TRBV3-1 and TRBJ2-7, with D possibly TRBD2 on 5 matching bases. The germline V gene has CDR1 LGHDT and CDR2 YNNKEL (reference sequence). The CDR3 has 13 residues. V lost 2 bases and J lost 2, with 7 bases in between. The CDR3 nucleotides read TGTGCCAGCAGCCAACTGAGGGCCTACGAGCAGTACTTC. This sequence encodes CASSQLRAYEQYF.

This clonotype was seen only a few times. This chain connects TRBV5-1 to TRBJ2-3; 11 bases are shared with TRBD2. Germline lookup yields CDR1 SGHRS and CDR2 YFSETQ. V lost 2 bases to trimming and J lost 4 bases; unmatched junction nucleotides: 6. This CDR3 has 16 amino acids. CDR3 residues: CASSFNPTSGADTQYF. CDR3 in DNA: TGCGCCAGCAGCTTTAACCCGACTAGCGGGGCAGATACGCAGTATTTT.

This clonotype occurred many times. The rearrangement links TRBV20-1 to TRBJ1-2, with 8 bases aligning to TRBD1. V shed 5 bases, J shed 5 bases, and the junction held 10 bases outside the gene matches. CDR1 is DFQATT and CDR2 is SNEGSKA in the germline V gene (reference sequence). The CDR3 is 14 amino acids. CDR3: CSAATQGAWYGYTF. The CDR3 nucleotides read TGCAGTGCTGCAACTCAGGGGGCTTGGTATGGCTACACCTTC.